These T cell receptor beta chains were read from a single sample in a study of Graves' ophthalmopathy and Graves' hyperthyroidism. TCRdb re-called the multiplex PCR reads through MiXCR, storing one row per CDR3 protein. The sample contains 600,000 to 650,000 distinct CDR3 sequences, about a fifth of which appear only once. The sample comprised peripheral blood. Receptors were obtained from a woman between 18 and 29 years old with stable Graves' hyperthyroidism. Some clones in this sample may be carry-over from other donors' samples. Both conserved end residues are trimmed from each CDR3. The order of the fields is J gene, V gene, CDR3 protein.

j_gene: TRBJ1-1; v_gene: TRBV28; CDR3aa: ASSLPEIEAF
j_gene: TRBJ2-2; v_gene: TRBV27; CDR3aa: ASSPGRAPLVSGELF
j_gene: TRBJ2-4; v_gene: TRBV5-1; CDR3aa: ASSFNLRGLNIKY
j_gene: TRBJ1-5; v_gene: TRBV6-1; CDR3aa: ASSTSRDRGNQPQH
j_gene: TRBJ2-4; v_gene: TRBV15; CDR3aa: ATSRDGRDIKY
j_gene: TRBJ2-5; v_gene: TRBV7-9; CDR3aa: ASSLWDRELETQY
j_gene: TRBJ1-1; v_gene: TRBV5-1; CDR3aa: ASSLAGQVSTEAF
j_gene: TRBJ2-4; v_gene: TRBV24-1; CDR3aa: ATGEDRKHPSGRAIGAKNIQY
j_gene: TRBJ2-7; v_gene: TRBV27; CDR3aa: ASSPWGTGFNEQY
j_gene: TRBJ1-1; v_gene: TRBV7-3; CDR3aa: ASSLMRGSNTEAF
j_gene: TRBJ1-2; v_gene: TRBV30; CDR3aa: AWSEDSNYGYT
j_gene: TRBJ2-7; v_gene: TRBV11-2; CDR3aa: ASSPRGGMGYEQY
j_gene: TRBJ2-2; v_gene: TRBV5-6; CDR3aa: ASSSPGYTGELF
j_gene: TRBJ1-2; v_gene: TRBV28; CDR3aa: ASSLKGGGYT
j_gene: TRBJ2-7; v_gene: TRBV6-1; CDR3aa: ASEGIYEQY
j_gene: TRBJ1-2; v_gene: TRBV6-1; CDR3aa: ASSTQPGDYGYT
j_gene: TRBJ1-1; v_gene: TRBV28; CDR3aa: ASTSPTGNTEAF
j_gene: TRBJ1-2; v_gene: TRBV6-1; CDR3aa: ASSEFGRELYGYT
j_gene: TRBJ2-7; v_gene: TRBV27; CDR3aa: ASSLGASGYYEQY